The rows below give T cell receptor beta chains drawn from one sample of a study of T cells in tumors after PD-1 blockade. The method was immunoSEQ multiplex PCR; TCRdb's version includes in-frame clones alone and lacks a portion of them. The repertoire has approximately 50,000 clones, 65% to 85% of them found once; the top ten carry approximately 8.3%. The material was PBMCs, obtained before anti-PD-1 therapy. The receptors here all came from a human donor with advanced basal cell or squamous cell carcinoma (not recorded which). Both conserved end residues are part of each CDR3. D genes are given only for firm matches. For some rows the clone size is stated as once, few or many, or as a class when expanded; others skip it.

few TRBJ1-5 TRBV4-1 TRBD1 TGCGCCAGCAGCCAGATCCAGACAGGGGCTCGTCAGCCCCAGCATTTT CASSQIQTGARQPQHF
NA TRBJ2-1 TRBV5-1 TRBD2 TGCGCCAGCAGCTTGGGACTAGCGAGAACTAACTACAATGAGCAGTTCTTC CASSLGLARTNYNEQFF
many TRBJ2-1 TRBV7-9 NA TGTGCCAGCAGCTTACAGGAATACAATGAGCAGTTCTTC CASSLQEYNEQFF
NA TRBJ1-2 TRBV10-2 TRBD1 TGCGCCAGCAGTGACCTGGGACAGTCCTATGGCTACACCTTC CASSDLGQSYGYTF
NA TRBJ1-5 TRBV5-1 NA TGCGCCAGCAGCTTGACAGGGCGCAATCAGCCCCAGCATTTT CASSLTGRNQPQHF
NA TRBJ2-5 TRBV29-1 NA TGCAGCTGCAAAAGGCGGACGGCCCTTCTTGAGGAGACCCAGTACTTC CSCKRRTALLEETQYF
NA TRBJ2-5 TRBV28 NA TGTGCCAGCAGTTTAACTGGCGGGGATTTGACCGAACCGCGGGAGACCCAGTACTTC CASSLTGGDLTEPRETQYF
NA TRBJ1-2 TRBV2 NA TGTGCCAGCATCCTCCTAGGGACCTATGGCTACACCTTC CASILLGTYGYTF
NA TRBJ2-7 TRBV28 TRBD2 TGTGCCAGCCGGGAGGCCAGCTCCTACGAGCAGTACTTC CASREASSYEQYF
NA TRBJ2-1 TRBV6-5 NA TGTGCCAGCAGTTGGGGTGGGGAAGGGAATGAGCAGTTCTTC CASSWGGEGNEQFF
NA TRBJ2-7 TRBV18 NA TGTGCCAGCTCACCACAGGCAGAATCCTACGAGCAGTACTTC CASSPQAESYEQYF
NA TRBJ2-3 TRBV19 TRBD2 TGTGCCAGTAGTCAACAGGGACTAGCGGGAGGGGATACGCAGTATTTT CASSQQGLAGGDTQYF
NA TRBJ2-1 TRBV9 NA TGTGCCAGCAGCGTAGAATCCCAGGGGAGGGTAAATGAGCAGTTCTTC CASSVESQGRVNEQFF
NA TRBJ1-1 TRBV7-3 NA TGTGCCAGCAGTCAGACGAGAAACACTGAAGCTTTCTTT CASSQTRNTEAFF
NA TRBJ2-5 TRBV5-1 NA TGCGCCAGCAGCTTTCGGACGCCCCAAGAGACCCAGTACTTC CASSFRTPQETQYF
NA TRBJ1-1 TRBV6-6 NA TGTGCCAGCAGTTACTCGAAAGGGAGGAACACTGAAGCTTTCTTT CASSYSKGRNTEAFF